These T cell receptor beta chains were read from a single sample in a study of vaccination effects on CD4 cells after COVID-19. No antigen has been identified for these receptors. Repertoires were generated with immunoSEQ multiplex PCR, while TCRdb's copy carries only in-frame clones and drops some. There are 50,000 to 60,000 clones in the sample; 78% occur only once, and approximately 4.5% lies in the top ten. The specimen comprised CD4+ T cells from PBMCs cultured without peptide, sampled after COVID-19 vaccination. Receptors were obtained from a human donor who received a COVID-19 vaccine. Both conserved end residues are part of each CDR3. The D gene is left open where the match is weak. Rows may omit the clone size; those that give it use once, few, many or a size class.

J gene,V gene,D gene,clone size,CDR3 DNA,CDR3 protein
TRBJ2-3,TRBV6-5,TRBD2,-,TGTGCCAGCAGGAGACTAGCCACAGATACGCAGTATTTT,CASRRLATDTQYF
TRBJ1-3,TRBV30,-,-,TGTGCCTGGGGGACTTACACCATATATTTT,CAWGTYTIYF
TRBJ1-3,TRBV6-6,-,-,TGTGCCAGCAGTTTTGGGACATCTGGAAACACCATATATTTT,CASSFGTSGNTIYF
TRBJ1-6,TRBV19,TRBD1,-,TGTGCCAGTAGTCCTCGTACAGGGGGCAACGGTTCACCCCTCCACTTT,CASSPRTGGNGSPLHF
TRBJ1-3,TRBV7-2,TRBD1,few,TGTGCCAGCAGTTCCGGACAGGGAGGAAACACCATATATTTT,CASSSGQGGNTIYF
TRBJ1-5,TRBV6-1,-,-,TGTGCCAGCAGTGAAGGAAGACCTTATAGCAATCAGCCCCAGCATTTT,CASSEGRPYSNQPQHF
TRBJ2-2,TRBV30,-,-,TGTGCCTGGAGTTGGAGTGGGGAGCTGTTTTTT,CAWSWSGELFF
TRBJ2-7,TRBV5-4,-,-,TGTGCCAGCAGCTTGGCGAGCTCCTACGAGCAGTACTTC,CASSLASSYEQYF
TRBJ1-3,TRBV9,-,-,TGTGCCAGCAGCGTAGCTGGGAGTGGAAACACCATATATTTT,CASSVAGSGNTIYF
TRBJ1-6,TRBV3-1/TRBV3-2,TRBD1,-,TGTGCCAGCAAAATGGGACAGGGGAATTCACCCCTCCACTTT,CASKMGQGNSPLHF
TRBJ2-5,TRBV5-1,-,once,TGCGCCAGCAGCTTGGTCGCCGGGGGGCCCCAAGAGACCCAGTACTTC,CASSLVAGGPQETQYF
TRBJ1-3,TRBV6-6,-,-,TGTGCCAGCAGTTACTCCCCCGCAGGAAACACCATATATTTT,CASSYSPAGNTIYF
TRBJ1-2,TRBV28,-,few,TGTGCCAGCAGTAGGACAGCCTATGGCTACACCTTC,CASSRTAYGYTF
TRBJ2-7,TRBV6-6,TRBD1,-,TGTGCCAGCAGGCCCGGGACAGGGGGCAACGAGCAGTACTTC,CASRPGTGGNEQYF
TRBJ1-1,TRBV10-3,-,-,TGTGCCATCAGGACGACGGGATCGGAGGCTTTCTTT,CAIRTTGSEAFF
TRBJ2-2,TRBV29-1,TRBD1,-,TGCAGCGTAAAACGGACAGGGGCCGGGGAGCTGTTTTTT,CSVKRTGAGELFF
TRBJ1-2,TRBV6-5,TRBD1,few,TGTGCCACCCGGGGGACAGGGGGCTATGGCTACACCTTC,CATRGTGGYGYTF
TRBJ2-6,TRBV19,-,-,TGTGCCAGTAGTGCACAGGGTTCTGGGGCCAACGTCCTGACTTTC,CASSAQGSGANVLTF
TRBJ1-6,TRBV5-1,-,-,TGCGCCAGCAGCTTGGACAGGGTAGATAATTCACCCCTCCACTTT,CASSLDRVDNSPLHF
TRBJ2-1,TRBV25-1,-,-,TGTGCCAGCGGGGGTAATGAGCAGTTCTTC,CASGGNEQFF
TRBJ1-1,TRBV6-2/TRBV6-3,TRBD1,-,TGTGCCAGCAGCGACCCCGGACAGGGTTACTCCGAAGCTTTCTTT,CASSDPGQGYSEAFF
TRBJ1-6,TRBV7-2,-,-,TGTGCCAGCAGCCAAGGCTACTCCGGCTCACCCCTCCACTTT,CASSQGYSGSPLHF
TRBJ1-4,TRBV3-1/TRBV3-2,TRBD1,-,TGTGCCAGCAGCTATCAATCACTGACAGGGGCGAATGAAAAACTGTTTTTT,CASSYQSLTGANEKLFF
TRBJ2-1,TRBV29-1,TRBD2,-,TGCAGCGGTACTAGCGGAACCTACAATGAGCAGTTCTTC,CSGTSGTYNEQFF
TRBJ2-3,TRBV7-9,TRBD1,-,TGTGCCAGCAGCTTACGACCCGGGACAGGGGGCACAGATACGCAGTATTTT,CASSLRPGTGGTDTQYF
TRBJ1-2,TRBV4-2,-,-,TGTGCCAGCAGCCAACCCGGACGAGCTAACTATGGCTACACCTTC,CASSQPGRANYGYTF
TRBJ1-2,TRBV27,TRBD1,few,TGTGCCAGCAGTTTGACAGGGGCTGGCTACACCTTC,CASSLTGAGYTF
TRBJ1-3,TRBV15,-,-,TGTGCCACCAGCAGAGGGATTGGGGTAGCCTCTGGAAACACCATATATTTT,CATSRGIGVASGNTIYF
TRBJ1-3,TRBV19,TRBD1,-,TGTGCCAGTAGTAGGGACAGCGGAAACACCATATATTTT,CASSRDSGNTIYF
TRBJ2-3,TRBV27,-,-,TGTGCCAGCAGTTTATTTGGGCAAAGCACAGATACGCAGTATTTT,CASSLFGQSTDTQYF
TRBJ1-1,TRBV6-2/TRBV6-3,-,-,TGTGCCAGCATCCCTCCCGGGAGGAACACTGAAGCTTTCTTT,CASIPPGRNTEAFF
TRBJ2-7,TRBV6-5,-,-,TGTGCCAGCTCCAAGGAGGGCTCCTACGAGCAGTACTTC,CASSKEGSYEQYF
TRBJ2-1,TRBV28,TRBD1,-,TGTGCCAGCAGTCTAAATCCGGGACAGGGATTTGGTGAGCAGTTCTTC,CASSLNPGQGFGEQFF
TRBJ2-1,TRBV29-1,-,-,TGCAGCGTTGAGACGAATGACAATGAGCAGTTCTTC,CSVETNDNEQFF
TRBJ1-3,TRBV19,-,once,TGTGCCAGTAGTATGTCCCTCAACAGAAACTCTGGAAACACCATATATTTT,CASSMSLNRNSGNTIYF
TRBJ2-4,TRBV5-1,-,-,TGCGCCAGCAGCTTGGACTCCACGTTAGCCAAAAACATTCAGTACTTC,CASSLDSTLAKNIQYF
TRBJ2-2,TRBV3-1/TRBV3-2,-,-,TGTGCCAGCAGCCAAAGGCGAACGAACCGAGACACCGGGGAGCTGTTTTTT,CASSQRRTNRDTGELFF
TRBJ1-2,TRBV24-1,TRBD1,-,TGTGCCACCAGTGACCGTGACAGGGGGCCCTCCCGGAACTATGGCTACACCTTC,CATSDRDRGPSRNYGYTF
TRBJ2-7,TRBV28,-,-,TGTGCCAGCAGTTTAGCAGGGCAGGTTTCCTACGAGCAGTACTTC,CASSLAGQVSYEQYF
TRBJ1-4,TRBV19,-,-,-,CASTSDREVEKLFF
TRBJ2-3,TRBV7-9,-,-,TGTGCCAGCAGCCTTGAACGGGCTCAGTATTTT,CASSLERAQYF
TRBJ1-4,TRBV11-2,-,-,TGTGCCAGCAGCTTGGGCTTTATGGGACCTAATGAAAAACTGTTTTTT,CASSLGFMGPNEKLFF
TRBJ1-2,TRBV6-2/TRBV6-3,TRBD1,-,TGTGCCAGCAGTCGGACAGGGGGCATCTACACCTTC,CASSRTGGIYTF
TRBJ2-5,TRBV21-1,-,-,TGTGCCAGCAGCAAATACGCCGTGACTAGCACCCAAGAGACCCAGTACTTC,CASSKYAVTSTQETQYF
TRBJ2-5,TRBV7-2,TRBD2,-,TGTGCCAGCAGCCCAGCGGGGGGGCCGGGAGAGACCCAGTACTTC,CASSPAGGPGETQYF
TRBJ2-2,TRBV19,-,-,TGTGCCAGTACCCAGGGAACATCAAACACCGGGGAGCTGTTTTTT,CASTQGTSNTGELFF
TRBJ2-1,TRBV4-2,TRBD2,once,TGTGCCAGCAGCCCGAGCGGGGCCCTTTACAATGAGCAGTTCTTC,CASSPSGALYNEQFF
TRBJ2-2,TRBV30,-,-,TGTGCCTGGACTCCCGGAGGGACAGTCCCCGGGGAGCTGTTTTTT,CAWTPGGTVPGELFF
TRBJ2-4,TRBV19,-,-,TGTGCCAGTAGTATAAGTAGCGAGAACATTCAGTACTTC,CASSISSENIQYF
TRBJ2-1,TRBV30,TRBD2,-,TGTGCCTGGAGTGGGGGCGGGAGTGTAAATGAGCAGTTCTTC,CAWSGGGSVNEQFF
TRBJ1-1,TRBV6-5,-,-,TGTGCCAGCAGGCCGGACAGTCGGACTGAAGCTTTCTTT,CASRPDSRTEAFF
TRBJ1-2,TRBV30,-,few,TGTGCCTGGAGTGGGGGACCCGGAGGCGGCTACACCTTC,CAWSGGPGGGYTF
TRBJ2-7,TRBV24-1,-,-,TGTGCCACCAGTGATTTAGGACAAACCTACGAGCAGTACTTC,CATSDLGQTYEQYF